A selection of T cell receptor beta chains follows, all from one sample in a study of blood T cell repertoires in COVID-19. Method: immunoSEQ multiplex PCR; TCRdb's copy keeps in-frame clones and lacks some. The table has 470,000 or so clones, nearly 90% seen once; the top ten hold under 2.5%. Sequencing input: PBMCs or T cells enriched from blood (not recorded which). The receptors stem from a woman in her late teens or twenties with acute COVID-19. Both conserved end residues are part of each CDR3. A D gene is named only where the DNA matches it firmly. Not every row has a clone size; where given, it reads once, few, many or a size class.

D	V	J	size	DNA	CDR3
TRBD2	TRBV27	TRBJ2-3	NA	TGTGCCAGCAGTAGCGGGAGGATAGATACGCAGTATTTT	CASSSGRIDTQYF
NA	TRBV7-3	TRBJ1-3	NA	TGTGCCAGCAGCCCTACAGGGTCTCCTGGAAACACCATATATTTT	CASSPTGSPGNTIYF
TRBD1	TRBV7-2	TRBJ2-5	few	TGTGCCAGCAGCGCCGGGTACAGGGGGATCCGCGAGACCCAGTACTTC	CASSAGYRGIRETQYF
NA	TRBV7-9	TRBJ1-6	few	TGTGCCAGCAGCTTTGGCAGGGATCCACCCCTCCACTTT	CASSFGRDPPLHF
TRBD1	TRBV27	TRBJ1-5	NA	TGTGCCAGCCGGACAGGGGGAAGACTTCAGCCCCAGCATTTT	CASRTGGRLQPQHF
NA	TRBV5-4	TRBJ1-6	NA	TGTGCCAGCAGCTTTCTTCTGAGCTCCTATAATTCACCCCTCCACTTT	CASSFLLSSYNSPLHF
NA	TRBV12-5	TRBJ2-4	NA	TGTGCTAGTGGTGACCAGGGTGGGGACATTCAGTACTTC	CASGDQGGDIQYF
NA	TRBV2	TRBJ1-4	once	TGTGCCAGCAATGGACAGACTAATGAAAAACTGTTTTTT	CASNGQTNEKLFF
NA	TRBV6-5	TRBJ1-1	NA	TGTGCCAGCAGAATGGTTGGGGGCGAGCGAACTGAAGCTTTCTTT	CASRMVGGERTEAFF
NA	TRBV7-9	TRBJ2-7	NA	TGTGCCAGCAGCTTAGACGTCGGGATCCTCTACGAGCAGTACTTC	CASSLDVGILYEQYF
NA	TRBV11-2	TRBJ1-1	NA	TGTGCCAGCAGCTACTTAAAAATGAACACTGAAGCTTTCTTT	CASSYLKMNTEAFF
NA	TRBV7-9	TRBJ2-5	NA	TGTGCCAGCAGCCTCCTCACCACGCGGAACGTTGAGACCCAGTACTTC	CASSLLTTRNVETQYF
TRBD1	TRBV7-9	TRBJ1-5	NA	TGTGCCAGCAGCTTAGGGACAGGGGGCTATCAGCCCCAGCATTTT	CASSLGTGGYQPQHF
NA	TRBV7-2	TRBJ2-7	NA	TGTGCCAGCAGCTTCCAGGGTGATACCTACGAGCAGTACTTC	CASSFQGDTYEQYF
NA	TRBV19	TRBJ1-2	NA	TGTGCCATTTGGCAGGGCCTGGGCTACACCTTC	CAIWQGLGYTF
NA	TRBV12-3/TRBV12-4	TRBJ1-2	NA	TGTGCCAGTACAGGGTTTCATGGCTACACCTTC	CASTGFHGYTF
TRBD1	TRBV5-1	TRBJ1-6	NA	TGCGCCAGCAGCTTGGCCCCACAGGGGCGTTCACCCCTCCACTTT	CASSLAPQGRSPLHF
NA	TRBV5-4	TRBJ2-1	NA	TGTGCCACCGAAAAGGGAGGTTCCTACAATGAGCAGTTCTTC	CATEKGGSYNEQFF
TRBD1	TRBV6-2/TRBV6-3	TRBJ1-5	NA	TGTGCCAGCAGTTATCGGGACAGGGCCAAGACTAGCAATCAGCCCCAGCATTTT	CASSYRDRAKTSNQPQHF
NA	TRBV7-2	TRBJ2-7	NA	TGTGCCAGCAGCCCGGGGTACGAGCAGTACTTC	CASSPGYEQYF
TRBD2	TRBV3-1/TRBV3-2	TRBJ2-3	few	TGTGCCAGCAGCCAAGTAGCGGGGGGCGGAGATACGCAGTATTTT	CASSQVAGGGDTQYF
NA	TRBV12-3/TRBV12-4	TRBJ2-2	NA	TGTGCCAGTCAGGGTCGCGGGGAGCTGTTTTTT	CASQGRGELFF
NA	TRBV3-1/TRBV3-2	TRBJ2-3	NA	TGTGCCAGCAGCCAAGATGGGGGCAGGCCTGGCACAGATACGCAGTATTTT	CASSQDGGRPGTDTQYF
NA	TRBV5-1	TRBJ2-1	NA	TGCGCCAGCAGCTACAGCACCGGCTCCTACAATGAGCAGTTCTTC	CASSYSTGSYNEQFF